This T cell receptor (beta chain) emerged from a study of cytomegalovirus exposure and HLA in healthy donors (dated 2017 in TCRdb). Study-wide context: According to an earlier analysis of 550 to 700 of the donors, some 180 million T cells yielded some 120 million unique TCR beta sequences and around 300 Gb of sequence data. An early release covering roughly 640 HLA-typed donors comprised approximately 290 gigabases of sequencing data and approximately 80 million unique TCR sequences. The genetic ancestry cluster associated with self-reported Caucasian donors included over 80% of the approximately 430 genotyped donors. The study aimed to test whether signatures of past pathogen exposure could be identified by cataloging public T cell receptors. The study profiled the T cell repertoires of hundreds of subjects by immunosequencing and related them to cytomegalovirus serostatus. A separate validation cohort of some 130 different subjects was used in addition to the approximately 610-subject first cohort. High-throughput TCR immunosequencing, statistical association of individual TCRs with disease status, and machine learning were combined to predict cytomegalovirus infection status. A later analysis re-analyzed previously published TCR beta repertoires from 500 to 700 donors and added high-resolution HLA genotyping to study TCR occurrence patterns. Rather than drawing on any new phenotypic data, the later analysis identified candidate immune exposures from TCR beta sequences and the way those sequences occurred across donors. To decide whether each TCR beta V gene segment behaved as functional or pseudogenic, an earlier analysis of 587 of the donors relied on high-throughput TCR beta sequencing. Donor age, sex, ethnicity and CMV serostatus were compiled together with the repertoire data. A later genetic analysis took genome-wide SNP genotypes for about 65% of the 666 donors and used that subset as a discovery cohort. Every repertoire in the discovery cohort had been generated on one and the same sequencing platform. HLA typing included class I and class II loci at four-digit resolution. The number of donors typed differed by locus, with 629-630 for A, B, C, DRB1 and DQB1, roughly 520 for DQA1, 600 to 610 for DPA1, and over 400 for DPB1. Because of strong linkage in the cohort, roughly five DR-DQ haplotypes were treated as single units for association and clustering. Among roughly 370 genotyped donors of the cohort, an average of approximately 240,000 unique TCR beta nucleotide sequences were sequenced per donor, roughly a sixth of them non-productive.

Library preparation used the immunoSEQ multiplex PCR assay. A mixture of 60 forward primers for TCR Vbeta segments and 13 reverse primers for TCR Jbeta segments was used in the multiplex PCR. A multiplex PCR assay on genomic DNA amplified the CDR3 region of rearranged TCR beta genes. Amplified TCR beta libraries were sequenced as 87-base-pair reads on the Illumina HiSeq System. Concerning the study's data processing: In a later analysis, tens of millions of unique TCR beta chains were counted across the approximately 640 repertoires, and around 10 million of these chains were shared by at least two donors. To remove PCR and sequencing errors, raw reads were error-corrected and collapsed into unique sequences using a nearest-neighbor algorithm that merged closely related sequences. Alignment of CDR3 sequences to IMGT reference sequences was used to assign V, D and J gene segments. For a sequence to be retained, a match of at least six nucleotides was required to both a V gene segment and a J gene segment. Rearrangements were called productive when the CDR3 lacked stop codons and stayed in frame with V and J; all others were non-productive. CDR3 was defined by IMGT convention, running from the second conserved V-encoded cysteine to the conserved J-encoded phenylalanine. Sequences without an unambiguous match to a single V gene segment were excluded from the earlier analysis of 450 to 750 of the donors. An earlier analysis of just under 600 of the donors called V segments functional above 56.7% productive rearrangements and segregating when the between-donor standard deviation exceeded 5%. To diagnose cytomegalovirus status from the catalog of TCR beta chain sequences, a statistical classification framework was built. In a later analysis, TCR nucleotide sequences were compared against IMGT/GENE-DB human TR gene sequences so that V and J genes could be assigned. The TCRdist pipeline was used in a later analysis to assign CDR3 sequences and most-parsimonious VDJ recombination scenarios. In a later analysis, each TCR beta chain was defined by its CDR3 amino acid sequence together with its V-gene family, and reads without a unique V-gene family were excluded. To address suspected cross-contamination and a sequencing artifact, a later analysis removed around 600 highly shared, low-generation-probability nucleotide sequences. A later analysis calculated a clonal expansion index for each public chain from normalized within-repertoire ranks of inferred template counts. In a later analysis, generation probabilities were computed using a VDJ recombination model fitted to out-of-frame rearrangements, and the results were checked against IGoR. In a later analysis, hypergeometric tests were used to score TCR-TCR, TCR-HLA and TCR-CMV co-occurrence, with a repertoire-size bias correction applied to TCR pairs. To estimate false discovery rates, a later analysis permuted the HLA or CMV assignments 20 times. A later analysis grouped co-occurring TCRs with DBSCAN, adding TCRdist sequence similarity when clustering within HLA-allele-positive subsets. Repertoires with fewer than 30,000 or more than 120,000 public chains were left out of co-occurrence clustering, as were a few repertoires with anomalous nucleotide sharing. TCRdb took over this immuneACCESS table, retaining in-frame rearrangements with V and J assigned. Such tables are incomplete; in checked studies, under half of the missing clones stem from an unresolved V gene, and the remainder is unexplained. V and J calls plus clone size are reproduced from that table; the DNA served to infer D and trimming. Within this sample are under 100,000 clones, with 65% to 80% of them counted one time only. The top ten hold 6.5% to 8.5% of the sample.

The cohort comprised 550 to 700 healthy bone marrow donors. Cohort members were all nominally healthy when sampled, although unrecorded immune exposures were likely present. CMV serostatus was positive for around 310 and negative for about half of the roughly 700 cohort members, and was not recorded for this donor. Each donor provided a peripheral blood sample, and peripheral blood mononuclear cells were used for TCR beta sequencing. The Qiagen DNeasy Blood Extraction Kit was used to extract genomic DNA from the blood cell samples. What the study reported, not specific to this receptor: In both the original and validation cohorts, the classifier was reported to diagnose cytomegalovirus status with high specificity and sensitivity. Only TCR beta chains were sequenced in this cohort, and the absence of alpha or paired-chain data limited detectable features. A later analysis associated about 16,000 TCR beta sequences with specific HLA alleles at a false discovery rate of 0.05. Broadly in line with IMGT annotations, most TCR beta V segments showed up in productive rearrangements about 90% or about 30% of the time in an earlier analysis of roughly 590 of the donors. According to the authors, the approach could potentially be generalized to other disease states and immunological phenotypes. In a later genetic analysis, fewer N-insertions in productive TCRs were reported among donors in an Asian-associated ancestry cluster than the roughly 640-donor mean. A total of about 180 TCR beta chains were listed by the study as associated with cytomegalovirus. According to a later analysis, TCR association rates differed among HLA loci, with DRB1 alleles showing the most associated TCRs and HLA-C alleles showing the fewest. A further reported finding was that TCR beta sequences accurately predicted the HLA-A and HLA-B alleles for most subjects in the first cohort. For the cohort, immune exposure information was limited to CMV serostatus. Roughly 17 rarely observed V segments, including chromosome 9 orphons, were excluded from the earlier analysis of several hundred of the donors because counts were too low. According to a later analysis, parvovirus B19, influenza, CMV and Epstein-Barr virus appeared linked to several top co-occurrence clusters. The 87-base-pair reads could not distinguish some IMGT-functional V segments, including TRBV6-2 and TRBV6-3, so those segments were excluded. HLA typing was unavailable for some donors at each locus, so association tests used only the typed subset. In a later genetic analysis, a missense DCLRE1C variant was associated with V-gene and J-gene trimming of TCR beta chains, and the association was replicated in an independent cohort. The sequencing pipeline was judged likely to have produced a cluster of highly shared sequence variants as a technical artifact. In a later analysis, HLA-associated TCR beta chains showed more clonal expansion and lower generation probabilities than non-associated chains that were equally common. When HLA alleles, especially DR and DQ, strongly co-occurred, attributing TCR associations to individual alleles was difficult. In vitro tests confirmed that a few of the cytomegalovirus-associated TCR beta chains recognize cytomegalovirus antigens. A later analysis found that most CMV-associated TCR beta chains appeared HLA-restricted, with HLA associations seemingly driven largely by CMV exposure. The presence/absence analyses assumed that sequencing depth was roughly uniform across donors, and that assumption may not be true. Most TCR sequences were seen in very few donors, while some public TCRs were found in many individuals. Linkage disequilibrium might explain the correlated functional status among segregating V segments, but an unknown experimental factor could not be excluded.

Sequences SGHTA (CDR1) and FQGNSA (CDR2) are obtained from the germline V gene. The CDR3 holds 15 amino acids from the cysteine to the phenylalanine. Only the CDR3 region is kept as DNA, spanning 45 bases read in frame from base 1. For this chain, trimming is 5 bases at the V end and 0 bases at the J end, and the number of junction bases without a gene match is 6. Comments on this clone: The antigen it recognizes is unknown. No much larger clone is present one base from it, and per-base qualities are unavailable.

The chain joins TRBV7-2 to TRBJ2-7; 8 bases in the middle match TRBD2. The source of this sequence is a human donor in good health. The sequenced material came from PBMCs. CDR3 loop: CASSPRSGSSYEQYF. Read as DNA, the sequence is TGTGCCAGCAGCCCAAGGAGCGGGAGCTCCTACGAGCAGTACTTC.